What follows are 28 T cell receptor beta chains derived from one specimen sequenced in a study of shared clonotypes between healthy human individuals. Clones were sequenced by immunoSEQ multiplex PCR, and TCRdb holds only the in-frame ones, with some missing. The sample holds approximately 2.4 million clones, approximately 95% seen once. The material sequenced was naive CD4+ T cells sorted from blood. As to subset: CD45RA+ positively selected. Source of these receptors: a man aged 18 to 35 in good health.

The chain combines TRBV11-2 with TRBJ1-1; D unresolved. V dropped 1 base and J dropped 4 bases, with 13 bases sitting between them. The length of the CDR3 is 15 residues. Germline V gives CDR1 SGHAT, CDR2 FQNNGV. The CDR3 spells CASSLAGPQSTEAFF. As DNA, the CDR3 is TGTGCCAGCAGCTTAGCAGGACCACAAAGCACTGAAGCTTTCTTT.

A note on this clone: The sample carries other DNA sequences with the same CDR3. CDR3 sequence (DNA): TGTGCCAGCAGCTTAGCGGGGGCCGTGAACACTGAAGCTTTCTTT. This translates into CASSLAGAVNTEAFF. J is TRBJ1-1 and V is TRBV11-1; D may be TRBD1 (6 bases). Germline CDR1 reads SGHAT; CDR2 reads FQDESV (reference sequence). This CDR3 comprises 15 residues. Trimming removed 0 bases from V and 0 bases from J, with 8 bases in between.

The rearrangement links TRBV6-5 to TRBJ1-2; 10 bases are shared with TRBD1. The junction had 11 bases not matched to a gene; V was cut back by 6 bases and J by 7 bases. Germline values: CDR1 MNHEY, CDR2 SVGAGI. The CDR3 sequence is 15 residues long. The CDR3 sequence is CASRADGQGVGGYTF. The CDR3 coding sequence is TGTGCCAGCAGGGCCGATGGACAGGGGGTAGGTGGCTACACCTTC.

The chain employs TRBV6-5 and TRBJ2-1, with 9 nucleotides matching TRBD1. Trimming cost V 2 bases and J 3 bases; bases outside gene matches: 2. Germline lookup yields CDR1 MNHEY and CDR2 SVGAGI. This CDR3 spans 15 amino acids. CDR3 nucleotides: TGTGCCAGCAGTTACGGGACAGGGAGCTACAATGAGCAGTTCTTC. This codes for CASSYGTGSYNEQFF.

The rearrangement uses TRBV30 and TRBJ1-1, with D unresolved. This CDR3 has 14 amino acids. V gave up 0 bases and J gave up 3 bases, with 11 bases separating them. Germline V gives CDR1 GTSNPN, CDR2 SVGIG (reference sequence). The CDR3 loop reads CAWSVRSGDTEAFF. The CDR3 bases are TGTGCCTGGAGTGTAAGGTCCGGAGACACTGAAGCTTTCTTT.

The V call is TRBV30, the J call TRBJ1-2; a weak D match, TRBD1 (6 bases). Trimming stripped 7 bases from V and 0 bases from J, with 15 bases between. The CDR3 loop spans 14 amino acids. Germline-derived CDR1 and CDR2 are GTSNPN and SVGIG (reference sequence). The CDR3 region is CASRGGAPNYGYTF. The CDR3 DNA reads as TGTGCCTCCCGGGGGGGGGCTCCTAACTATGGCTACACCTTC.

The V and J genes are TRBV5-1 and TRBJ1-2, with D perhaps TRBD1 (6 bases). V gave up 4 bases and J gave up 4 bases, with 17 bases separating them. Germline CDR1 reads SGHRS; CDR2 reads YFSETQ. The CDR3 is 15 residues long. DNA for the CDR3: TGCGCCAGCAGCCCTACGATACAGGGAAGCTATGGCTACACCTTC. Translation: CASSPTIQGSYGYTF.

The chain links TRBV5-1 to TRBJ2-2, with 10 positions matching TRBD2. In germline, CDR1 is SGHRS, CDR2 YFSETQ. V dropped 2 bases and J dropped 3; count of bases not matched to a gene: 10. The length of the CDR3 is 18 residues. CDR3 in DNA: TGCGCCAGCAGCTTAGTAGCTCAAGCGGGAGGGTACACCGGGGAGCTGTTTTTT. Translation gives CASSLVAQAGGYTGELFF. Filled out from reference TRBV5-1 and TRBJ2-2, the complete variable domain reads KAGVTQTPRYLIKTRGQQVTLSCSPISGHRSVSWYQQTPGQGLQFLFEYFSETQRNKGNFPGRFSGRQFSNSRSEMNVSTLELGDSALYLCASSLVAQAGGYTGELFFGEGSRLTVL.

The chain carries TRBV28 and TRBJ2-2; 7 nucleotides match TRBD2. Germline CDR1 MDHEN, CDR2 SYDVKM. The J segment lost 7 bases and the V segment lost 2 bases, leaving 7 bases of the junction unmatched. The CDR3 runs 15 residues. For the CDR3, the DNA is TGTGCCAGCAGTTTAGTACCAGCGGGGAACGGGGAGCTGTTTTTT. Translating it yields CASSLVPAGNGELFF.

The rearrangement joins TRBV5-1 to TRBJ2-2; 9 positions match TRBD2. The CDR3 length is 17 residues. V gave up 1 base and J gave up 2 bases; unmatched junction bases: 6. Germline values: CDR1 SGHRS, CDR2 YFSETQ. CDR3 sequence (DNA): TGCGCCAGCAGCTTGAGGGCTAGCGGGGCCAACACCGGGGAGCTGTTTTTT. The encoded protein is CASSLRASGANTGELFF.

The rearrangement joins TRBV9 to TRBJ2-1; TRBD2 matches 10 bases. The ends lost 3 bases at V and 5 bases at J; junction bases unmatched: 5. The germline V gene encodes CDR1 SGDLS and CDR2 YYNGEE. CDR3 size: 15 residues. In DNA form, the CDR3 reads TGTGCCAGCAGCGGTAGCGGGAGGACGAACAATGAGCAGTTCTTC. Its protein is CASSGSGRTNNEQFF.

The CDR3 loop is CASTQGSGQLYGYTF. The CDR3 coding sequence is TGTGCCAGCACCCAAGGAAGCGGACAGCTCTATGGCTACACCTTC. The genes are TRBV6-5 and TRBJ1-2, with D possibly matching TRBD1 (6 bases). V lost 7 bases, J lost 4 bases, and 19 bases lay in between. The CDR3 runs to 15 residues. Looked up from germline, CDR1 is MNHEY and CDR2 is SVGAGI.

Only a few counts were recorded for this clone. The genes are TRBV27 and TRBJ2-7, with TRBD1 matching over 7 bases. The germline gives CDR1 MNHEY, CDR2 SMNVEV (reference sequence). V gave up 2 bases and J gave up 0 bases; unmatched junction bases: 4. The CDR3 runs to 15 residues. The CDR3 sequence is CASSLGDSYSYEQYF. CDR3 nucleotide sequence: TGTGCCAGCAGTTTAGGGGACAGCTACTCCTACGAGCAGTACTTC.

V gene TRBV6-1 combines with J gene TRBJ1-2; 8 bases align to TRBD1. Losses at the gene ends were 3 bases for V and 8 bases for J; bases not matched to a gene: 17. The CDR3 is made up of 17 amino acids. CDR1 MNHNS and CDR2 SASEGT come from the germline V gene. The CDR3 DNA reads TGTGCCAGCAGTGAGAGGCCGACAGGGGCCCCATCGGGAGGCTACACCTTC. This codes for CASSERPTGAPSGGYTF.

CDR3 sequence reads: CASSLGGTETYEQYF. Written as DNA, the CDR3 is TGTGCCAGCAGCTTAGGCGGGACAGAGACCTACGAGCAGTACTTC. The rearrangement links TRBV11-2 to TRBJ2-7, with D possibly matching TRBD1 (7 bases). Germline CDR1 is SGHAT and CDR2 is FQNNGV. V lost 1 base, J lost 2 bases, and 12 bases lay in between. This CDR3 is built from 15 residues.

V gene TRBV28 combines with J gene TRBJ1-4; possible D gene TRBD1, 5 bases. Per germline, CDR1 MDHEN and CDR2 SYDVKM. This CDR3 is built from 15 residues. Trimming removed 5 bases at V and 6 bases at J, with 16 bases between. CDR3: CASSSAPGRDEKLFF. The DNA of the CDR3 is TGTGCCAGCAGTAGCGCCCCAGGGAGAGATGAAAAACTGTTTTTT.

As regards this clone: This same CDR3 is encoded by further DNA sequences in the sample. V is TRBV18 and J is TRBJ2-3; 14 bases are shared with TRBD2. The trim removed 2 bases at V and 5 bases at J, leaving 6 bases unmatched. CDR3 length: 17 amino acids. Germline V CDR1 and CDR2: KGHSH, LQKENI. CDR3 nucleotides: TGTGCCAGCTCACCATTGGGACTAGCGGGAGTCGGAGATACGCAGTATTTT. Translated, it gives CASSPLGLAGVGDTQYF. The full variable domain, completed using reference TRBV18 and TRBJ2-3, is NAGVMQNPRHLVRRRGQEARLRCSPMKGHSHVYWYRQLPEEGLKFMVYLQKENIIDESGMPKERFSAEFPKEGPSILRIQQVVRGDSAAYFCASSPLGLAGVGDTQYFGPGTRLTVL.

The chain is built from TRBV6-5 and TRBJ1-2; D remains unclear. This CDR3 spans 14 amino acids. The V gene lost 6 bases and the J gene lost 8 bases, with 19 bases spanning the gap. From germline, CDR1 is MNHEY and CDR2 SVGAGI. The CDR3 loop is CASRTPGGAGGYTF. The DNA for the CDR3 is TGTGCCAGCAGGACTCCTGGCGGAGCCGGAGGCTACACCTTC.

The chain has TRBV19 and TRBJ1-5; D not certain. From germline, CDR1 is LNHDA and CDR2 SQIVND (reference sequence). The CDR3 totals 16 residues. Trimming shortened V by 0 bases and J by 2 bases, and 11 bases separated the two germline ends. CDR3 nucleotides: TGTGCCAGTAGTATAGAGTCAGCATCGGGCAATCAGCCCCAGCATTTT. Its translation: CASSIESASGNQPQHF.

Comment on this clone: The same CDR3 arises from other DNA sequences in this sample as well. The V call is TRBV2, the J call TRBJ2-2; tentative D call: TRBD1 (6 bases). This CDR3 comprises 14 residues. Germline loops: CDR1 SNHLY, CDR2 FYNNEI. The V gene lost 6 bases and the J gene lost 1 base, with 9 bases spanning the gap. In nucleotides, the CDR3 is TGTGCCAGCAGGGGGACACTGAACACCGGGGAGCTGTTTTTT. Translated: CASRGTLNTGELFF. Combining the CDR3 with reference TRBV2 and TRBJ2-2 gives the whole variable domain EPEVTQTPSHQVTQMGQEVILRCVPISNHLYFYWYRQILGQKVEFLVSFYNNEISEKSEIFDDQFSVERPDGSNFTLKIRSTKLEDSAMYFCASRGTLNTGELFFGEGSRLTVL.

CDR3 in DNA: TGCGCCAGCCGACTAGCGGAAAGGGTAGATACGCAGTATTTT. Translated, it gives CASRLAERVDTQYF. This chain connects TRBV10-2 to TRBJ2-3; 9 bases map to TRBD2. Losses at the gene ends were 8 bases for V and 5 bases for J; bases not matched to a gene: 8. The V gene's germline CDR1 is WSHSY and CDR2 SAAADI. CDR3 length: 14 residues.

This sequence joins TRBV11-2 and TRBJ2-3, with 7 bases aligning to TRBD1. Losses at the gene ends were 2 bases for V and 5 bases for J; bases not matched to a gene: 4. CDR3 size: 14 residues. Germline-derived CDR1 and CDR2 are SGHAT and FQNNGV. As DNA, the CDR3 is TGTGCCAGCAGCTTATCCGGGACAGTAGATACGCAGTATTTT. Residues: CASSLSGTVDTQYF.

This clone was picked up one time. The rearrangement links TRBV6-5 to TRBJ1-2; D unclear. Germline-derived CDR1 and CDR2 are MNHEY and SVGAGI. Trimming took 6 bases from V and 2 from J, leaving 13 bases between them. The CDR3 totals 14 residues. The CDR3 loop reads CASRPPGVNYGYTF. The CDR3 nucleotides are TGTGCCAGCAGGCCTCCGGGAGTAAACTATGGCTACACCTTC.

The chain carries TRBV2 and TRBJ2-7; D is undetermined. V shed 4 bases and J shed 0 bases, with 13 bases lying between them. The CDR3 runs to 15 residues. The germline CDR1 and CDR2 sequences are SNHLY and FYNNEI. The CDR3 sequence: CASSVEDRSSYEQYF. Here the CDR3 DNA reads TGTGCCAGCAGTGTCGAGGACCGGAGCTCCTACGAGCAGTACTTC.

This rearrangement joins TRBV18 to TRBJ2-6; 7 nucleotides line up with TRBD2. This CDR3 contains 16 residues. Germline V gene sequence: CDR1 KGHSH, CDR2 LQKENI. V lost 3 bases, J lost 3 bases, and 5 bases stayed unmatched. Here the CDR3 reads CASSPSGGYGANVLTF. For the CDR3, the DNA is TGTGCCAGCTCACCGTCCGGGGGGTATGGGGCCAACGTCCTGACTTTC.

Comments on this clone: This specimen includes other DNA sequences encoding the same CDR3. The V call is TRBV7-9, the J call TRBJ2-1, with TRBD1 matching over 9 bases. Germline CDR1 is SEHNR and CDR2 is FQNEAQ (reference sequence). The length of the CDR3 is 15 residues. After removal of 5 bases from V and 4 bases from J, the junction contained 6 bases not matched to a gene. Here the CDR3 DNA reads TGTGCCAGCAGCCTAGGGACAGGGCCTTACAATGAGCAGTTCTTC. It yields the protein CASSLGTGPYNEQFF.

The chain has TRBV6-1 and TRBJ2-7, with 8 bases lining up with TRBD1. The CDR3 sequence is 14 residues long. Germline CDR1 and CDR2: MNHNS and SASEGT. Trimming took 6 bases from V and 0 from J; bases not matched to a gene: 4. CDR3 loop: CASRMDRASYEQYF. Here the CDR3 DNA reads TGTGCCAGCAGGATGGACAGGGCCTCCTACGAGCAGTACTTC.

In the case of this clone: Different DNA sequences within this sample yield the same CDR3. The chain employs TRBV6-6 and TRBJ2-3, with D unresolved. V lost 0 bases, J lost 0 bases, and 4 bases lay in between. Germline CDR1 and CDR2: MNHNY and SVGAGI (reference sequence). The CDR3 consists of 14 residues. The CDR3 loop reads CASSYSASTDTQYF. The CDR3 DNA reads TGTGCCAGCAGTTACTCGGCTAGCACAGATACGCAGTATTTT.